These 15 T cell receptor beta chains were all obtained from the same sample, sequenced in a study of identical twins. Using its own MiXCR run on the 5' RACE reads, TCRdb lists one record per CDR3 protein. The sample has hundreds of thousands of distinct CDR3 sequences; 8.6% are singletons. The sample was also reused in another study, on yellow fever vaccine responses in identical twins.

Sequenced: PBMCs. The source of these receptors is a woman under 30 in good health.

Turning to this clonotype: This may stem from a read error, because a much larger clone lies one nucleotide away. The chain couples TRBV12-3 or TRBV12-4 to TRBJ2-5; a possible D gene is TRBD2 (6 bases). This CDR3 region has 15 residues. The CDR3 region is CASRSQSLGGEAQYF. The CDR3 DNA follows: TGTGCCAGCAGATCCCAGTCCCTGGGGGGAGAGGCCCAGTACTTC.

This clonotype was picked up many times. The chain is built from TRBV28 and TRBJ2-7; 11 bases fit TRBD1. Trimming took 5 bases from V and 7 from J; bases not matched to a gene: 16. This CDR3 has 17 amino acids. CDR1 and CDR2 (germline): MDHEN, SYDVKM. The CDR3 DNA is TGTGCCAGCAGTCCAGCTGGAGGACAGGGGGCGGTCGGGGAGCAGTACTTC. Its translation: CASSPAGGQGAVGEQYF.

This clonotype occurred a few times. This chain links TRBV15 with TRBJ2-5; D may be TRBD2 (6 bases). This CDR3 has 19 amino acids. The ends were cut back, 1 base at V and 2 bases at J, with 23 bases in the middle. Looked up from germline, CDR1 is LNHNV and CDR2 is YYDKDF (reference sequence). In nucleotides, the CDR3 is TGTGCCACCAGCAGAGCCCGCCACGAAGCGGGTCTTACTCAAGAGACCCAGTACTTC. It translates to CATSRARHEAGLTQETQYF.

The chain is built from TRBV11-2 and TRBJ1-5; D ambiguous. The CDR3 has 16 residues. Trimming stripped 0 bases from V and 3 bases from J, with 12 bases between. Germline lookup yields CDR1 SGHAT and CDR2 FQNNGV. As DNA, the CDR3 is TGTGCCAGCAGCTTAGATTTAAGCAGACCCAATCAGCCCCAGCATTTT. It codes for CASSLDLSRPNQPQHF.

This clonotype was observed at least ten times. This sequence joins TRBV4-3 and TRBJ2-5; 7 nucleotides agree with TRBD2. The germline CDR1 and CDR2 sequences are LGHNA and YSLEER. The CDR3 spans 17 residues. Trimming took 4 bases from V and 1 from J; bases not matched to a gene: 12. CDR3 DNA sequence: TGCGCCAGCAGCCGGGGGGATGGGCTAGCGGTCCAAGAGACCCAGTACTTC. Its protein product is CASSRGDGLAVQETQYF.

The sample holds many counts of this clonotype. The rearrangement joins TRBV5-1 to TRBJ2-3; D uncertain. The V end lost 6 bases, the J end lost 4 bases, and 15 bases lay between the germline ends. This CDR3 comprises 14 residues. The V gene's germline CDR1 is SGHRS and CDR2 YFSETQ. The CDR3 DNA follows: TGCGCCAGCACCCCCACCGGCTCATCAGATACGCAGTATTTT. Amino acid sequence: CASTPTGSSDTQYF.

This clonotype was detected a few times. The V and J genes are TRBV20-1 and TRBJ2-5, with D unresolved. The CDR3 consists of 14 residues. Per germline, CDR1 DFQATT and CDR2 SNEGSKA (reference sequence). Trimming stripped 3 bases from V and 4 bases from J, with 15 bases between. The CDR3 DNA reads as TGCAGTGCTAGGGATTTACCGCTCCGAGAGACCCAGTACTTC. This translates into CSARDLPLRETQYF.

The table lists this clonotype with many counts. The chain recombines TRBV9 with TRBJ1-2, with 9 bases fitting TRBD1. The germline V gene has CDR1 SGDLS and CDR2 YYNGEE. The CDR3 contains 16 residues. With V trimmed by 3 bases and J by 5 bases, 11 bases remained unmatched. The CDR3 DNA reads as TGTGCCAGCAGCGCAGCCCTCAAGACAGGGGGATATGGCTACACCTTC. This sequence encodes CASSAALKTGGYGYTF.

The V and J genes are TRBV7-2 and TRBJ2-7, with TRBD1 as a possible D gene (6 bases). Trimming cost V 5 bases and J 4 bases, with 18 bases left between them. Germline-derived CDR1 and CDR2 are SGHTA and FQGNSA. The CDR3 spans 15 residues. This CDR3 is CASSTQGLGPYEQYF. The DNA of the CDR3 is TGTGCCAGCAGCACGCAGGGGCTCGGGCCTTACGAGCAGTACTTC.

This clonotype was observed a few times. This chain joins TRBV5-1 and TRBJ2-7; D is uncertain. Germline CDR1 reads SGHRS; CDR2 reads YFSETQ. With 5 bases removed from V and 1 base from J, the gap between germline ends came to 16 bases. The CDR3 contains 15 residues. CDR3 sequence reads: CASRRLTDFSYEQYF. The CDR3 region has the DNA TGCGCCAGCAGGCGACTCACTGACTTTTCCTACGAGCAGTACTTC.

The chain couples TRBV7-2 to TRBJ2-3; TRBD1 or TRBD2 may be the D gene (5 bases each). V dropped 6 bases and J dropped 2 bases, with 18 bases sitting between them. CDR1 and CDR2 from the germline V gene are SGHTA and FQGNSA. The CDR3 totals 16 residues. Here the CDR3 reads CASRQPGRAFTDTQYF. The CDR3 bases are TGTGCCAGCAGACAACCGGGACGGGCCTTCACAGATACGCAGTATTTT.

V usage is TRBV6-2 or TRBV6-3 and J usage is TRBJ2-7; 14 bases agree with TRBD2. The junction had 7 bases not matched to a gene; V was cut back by 3 bases and J by 0 bases. The germline gives CDR1 MNHEY, CDR2 SVGEGT. The CDR3 runs 18 residues. The CDR3 spells CASSYIWTSGRSSYEQYF. In DNA, the CDR3 is TGTGCCAGCAGTTATATCTGGACTAGCGGGAGGAGCTCCTACGAGCAGTACTTC.

This clonotype was seen ten or more times. The chain recombines TRBV29-1 with TRBJ1-1; TRBD1 might be the D (5 bases). The CDR3 length is 13 residues. Germline loops: CDR1 SQVTM, CDR2 ANQGSEA. V gave up 4 bases and J gave up 0 bases, with 9 bases separating them. Here the CDR3 reads CSVGGTVNTEAFF. The CDR3 DNA reads as TGCAGCGTTGGAGGGACGGTGAACACTGAAGCTTTCTTT.

The V call is TRBV29-1, the J call TRBJ1-2; no definite D call. Per germline, CDR1 SQVTM and CDR2 ANQGSEA. The CDR3 is 15 amino acids. V was pared by 0 bases and J by 4 bases, with 15 bases between. In DNA form, the CDR3 reads TGCAGCGTTGAAGAGCGGGGAGAGTCTATCTATGGCTACACCTTC. Protein sequence: CSVEERGESIYGYTF.

This clonotype was observed many times. The CDR3, as DNA: TGTGCCAGCAGTCCACCCGGGACAGGGGCTACGCAGTATTTT. The encoded protein is CASSPPGTGATQYF. The chain links TRBV6-1 to TRBJ2-3; 10 bases line up with TRBD1. The CDR3 runs to 14 residues. The germline V gene encodes CDR1 MNHNS and CDR2 SASEGT. The junction had 7 bases not matched to a gene; V was cut back by 5 bases and J by 8 bases.